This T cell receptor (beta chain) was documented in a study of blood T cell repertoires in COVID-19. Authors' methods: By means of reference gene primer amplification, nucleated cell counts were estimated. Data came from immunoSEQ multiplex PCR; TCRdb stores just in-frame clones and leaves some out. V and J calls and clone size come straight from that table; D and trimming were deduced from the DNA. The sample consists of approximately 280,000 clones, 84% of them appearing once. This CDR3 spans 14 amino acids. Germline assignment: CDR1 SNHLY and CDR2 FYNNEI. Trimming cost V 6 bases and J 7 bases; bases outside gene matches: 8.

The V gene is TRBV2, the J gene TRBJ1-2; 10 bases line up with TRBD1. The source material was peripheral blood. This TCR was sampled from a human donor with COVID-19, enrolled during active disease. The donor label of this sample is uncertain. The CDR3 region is CASSGDRGASGYTF. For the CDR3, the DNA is TGTGCCAGCAGCGGGGACAGGGGAGCTTCTGGCTACACCTTC.